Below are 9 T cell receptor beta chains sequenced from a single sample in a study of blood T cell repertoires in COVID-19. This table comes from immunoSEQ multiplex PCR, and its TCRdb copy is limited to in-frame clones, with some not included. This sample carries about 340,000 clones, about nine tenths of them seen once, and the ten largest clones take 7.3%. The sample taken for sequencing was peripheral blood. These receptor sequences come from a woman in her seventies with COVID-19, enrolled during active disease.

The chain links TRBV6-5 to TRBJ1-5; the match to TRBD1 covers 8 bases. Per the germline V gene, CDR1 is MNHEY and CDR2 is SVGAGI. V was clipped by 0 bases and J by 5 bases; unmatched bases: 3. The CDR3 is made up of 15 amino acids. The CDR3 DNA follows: TGTGCCAGCAGTTACTCTGGGACAGGTGATCAGCCCCAGCATTTT. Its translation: CASSYSGTGDQPQHF.

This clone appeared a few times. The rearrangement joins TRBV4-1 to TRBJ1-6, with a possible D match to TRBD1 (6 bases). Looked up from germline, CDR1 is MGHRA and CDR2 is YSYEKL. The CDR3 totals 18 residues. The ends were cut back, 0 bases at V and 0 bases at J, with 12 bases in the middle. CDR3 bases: TGCGCCAGCAGCCAAGATCAGGGGCAAAGCTCCTATAATTCACCCCTCCACTTT. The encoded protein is CASSQDQGQSSYNSPLHF.

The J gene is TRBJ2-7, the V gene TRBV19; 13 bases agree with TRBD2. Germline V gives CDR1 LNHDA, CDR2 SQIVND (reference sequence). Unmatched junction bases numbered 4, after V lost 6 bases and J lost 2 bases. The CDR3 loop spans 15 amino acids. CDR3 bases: TGTGCCAGTAGCTTGACTAGCGGGGGGACCTACGAGCAGTACTTC. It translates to CASSLTSGGTYEQYF.

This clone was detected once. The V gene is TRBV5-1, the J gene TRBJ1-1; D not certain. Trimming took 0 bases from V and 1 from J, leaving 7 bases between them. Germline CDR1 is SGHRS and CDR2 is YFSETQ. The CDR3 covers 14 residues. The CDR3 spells CASSLERANTEAFF. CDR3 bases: TGCGCCAGCAGCTTGGAGAGGGCGAACACTGAAGCTTTCTTT.

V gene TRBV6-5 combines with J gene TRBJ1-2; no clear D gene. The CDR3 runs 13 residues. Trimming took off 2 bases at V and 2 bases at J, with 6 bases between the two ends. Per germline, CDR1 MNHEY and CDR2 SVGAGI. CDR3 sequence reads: CASSYGANYGYTF. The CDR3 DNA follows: TGTGCCAGCAGTTACGGAGCGAACTATGGCTACACCTTC.

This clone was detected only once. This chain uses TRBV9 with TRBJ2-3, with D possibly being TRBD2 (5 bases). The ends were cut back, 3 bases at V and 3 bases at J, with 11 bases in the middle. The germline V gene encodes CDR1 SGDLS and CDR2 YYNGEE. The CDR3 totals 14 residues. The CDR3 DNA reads TGTGCCAGCAGCGAGGAGAGGGTGACAGATACGCAGTATTTT. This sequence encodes CASSEERVTDTQYF.

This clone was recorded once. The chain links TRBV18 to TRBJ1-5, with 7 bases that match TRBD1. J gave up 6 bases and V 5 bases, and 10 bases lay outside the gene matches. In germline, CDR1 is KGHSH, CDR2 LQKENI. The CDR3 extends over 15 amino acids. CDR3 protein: CASSASTGMFQPQHF. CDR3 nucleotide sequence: TGTGCCAGCTCAGCATCGACAGGGATGTTTCAGCCCCAGCATTTT.

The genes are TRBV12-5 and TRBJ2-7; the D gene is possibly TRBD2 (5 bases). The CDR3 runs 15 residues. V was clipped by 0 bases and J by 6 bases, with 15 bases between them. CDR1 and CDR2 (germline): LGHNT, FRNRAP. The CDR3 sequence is CASGLVTRLAGEQYF. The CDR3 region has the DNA TGTGCTAGTGGTTTGGTAACTCGACTCGCGGGCGAGCAGTACTTC.

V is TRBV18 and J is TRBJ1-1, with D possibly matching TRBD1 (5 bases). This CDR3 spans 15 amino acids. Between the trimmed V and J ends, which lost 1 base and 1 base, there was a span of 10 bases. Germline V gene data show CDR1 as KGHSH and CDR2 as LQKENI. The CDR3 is CASSPRGGENTEAFF. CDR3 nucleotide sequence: TGTGCCAGCTCACCACGCGGGGGAGAGAACACTGAAGCTTTCTTT.